This paragraph covers one T cell receptor (beta chain) sequence. The antigen remains unidentified. The data originate from a study of cytomegalovirus exposure and HLA in healthy donors. Per germline, CDR1 PRHDT and CDR2 FYEKMQ (reference sequence). The ends lost 5 bases at V and 4 bases at J; junction bases unmatched: 13. This CDR3 is built from 17 residues. Primers: 60 Vbeta forward and 13 Jbeta reverse. The repertoire was sequenced with immunoSEQ multiplex PCR; TCRdb's copy has only in-frame clones and lacks some. The sample holds tens of thousands of clones. Donors were nominally healthy when sampled, though unrecorded immune exposures were likely. The study's findings and limits: Later analysis identified a missense DCLRE1C variant that was linked to TCR beta V- and J-gene trimming. High specificity and sensitivity for cytomegalovirus status were reported for the classifier. The study recorded 150 to 200 TCR beta chains that were cytomegalovirus-associated.

This receptor was obtained from a middle-aged woman in good health and CMV-seropositive. The rearrangement uses TRBV13 and TRBJ2-1; 8 nucleotides match TRBD2. Specimen: PBMCs. The CDR3, as DNA: TGTGCCAGCAGCAGACCATGGCGGGGGGCCCTATACAATGAGCAGTTCTTC. Its protein is CASSRPWRGALYNEQFF.